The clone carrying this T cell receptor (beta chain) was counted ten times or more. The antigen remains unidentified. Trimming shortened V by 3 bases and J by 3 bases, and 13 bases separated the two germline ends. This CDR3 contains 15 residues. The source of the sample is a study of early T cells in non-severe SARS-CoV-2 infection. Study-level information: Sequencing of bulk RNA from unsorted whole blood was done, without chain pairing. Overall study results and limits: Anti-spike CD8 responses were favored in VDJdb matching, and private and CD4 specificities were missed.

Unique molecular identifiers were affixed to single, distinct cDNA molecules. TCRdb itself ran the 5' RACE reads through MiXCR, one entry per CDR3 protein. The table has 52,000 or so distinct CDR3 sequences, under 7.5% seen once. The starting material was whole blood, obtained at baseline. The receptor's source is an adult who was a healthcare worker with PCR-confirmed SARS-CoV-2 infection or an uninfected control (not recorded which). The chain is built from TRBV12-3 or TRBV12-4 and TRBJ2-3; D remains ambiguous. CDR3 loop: CASSLGIAGTDTQYF. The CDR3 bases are TGTGCCAGCAGTTTGGGGATAGCAGGTACAGATACGCAGTATTTT.